Each of the 30 T cell receptor beta chains below was sequenced from the same sample in a study of blood T cell repertoires in COVID-19. Clones were sequenced by immunoSEQ multiplex PCR, and TCRdb holds only the in-frame ones, with some missing. The sample lists 250,000 to 350,000 clones, roughly 87% occurring once. The specimen was PBMCs or T cells enriched from blood (not recorded which). These receptors originate from a woman aged 40 to 50 who had recovered from COVID-19.

This sequence joins TRBV7-2 and TRBJ2-3; D possibly corresponds to TRBD2 (6 bases). V lost 1 base, J lost 2 bases, and 13 bases lay in between. There are 16 residues in the CDR3. Germline values: CDR1 SGHTA, CDR2 FQGNSA. Here the CDR3 reads CASSLGSGLFTDTQYF. The CDR3 DNA reads as TGTGCCAGCAGCTTAGGGAGCGGGCTCTTCACAGATACGCAGTATTTT.

This chain joins TRBV12-3 or TRBV12-4 and TRBJ1-2; maybe TRBD1 (6 bases). This CDR3 is 13 amino acids long. The V end lost 7 bases, the J end lost 8 bases, and 17 bases lay between the germline ends. CDR3 DNA: TGTGCCAGCAAACCGGGACAAGGGCCCGGCTACACCTTC. It translates to CASKPGQGPGYTF.

The chain uses TRBV29-1 and TRBJ2-1; a possible D gene is TRBD2 (6 bases). Germline V gives CDR1 SQVTM, CDR2 ANQGSEA. The V gene lost 6 bases and the J gene lost 2 bases, with 17 bases spanning the gap. The CDR3 loop spans 15 amino acids. The CDR3, as DNA: TGCAGCGTCGCGCTCGGAGGGCCTACCTACAATGAGCAGTTCTTC. Its protein is CSVALGGPTYNEQFF.

CDR3 DNA: TGTGCCAGCAGCCGTAGTGGACTAGCGATGTACAATGAGCAGTTCTTC. The encoded protein is CASSRSGLAMYNEQFF. The chain has TRBV7-9 and TRBJ2-1; TRBD2 aligns across 9 bases. The junction had 9 bases not matched to a gene; V was cut back by 5 bases and J by 4 bases. Per the germline V gene, CDR1 is SEHNR and CDR2 is FQNEAQ (reference sequence). The CDR3 has 16 residues.

The chain has TRBV24-1 and TRBJ2-3; 9 bases line up with TRBD1. There are 16 residues in the CDR3. The ends lost 2 bases at V and 3 bases at J; junction bases unmatched: 5. Per germline, CDR1 KGHDR and CDR2 SFDVKD. CDR3 protein: CATSDSGTGRTDTQYF. The DNA for the CDR3 is TGTGCCACCAGTGATTCAGGGACAGGGAGGACAGATACGCAGTATTTT.

The genes are TRBV10-3 and TRBJ2-1; D might be TRBD1 (5 bases). The germline V gene has CDR1 ENHRY and CDR2 SYGVKD. V was pared by 0 bases and J by 8 bases, with 8 bases between. The CDR3 has 13 amino acids. The CDR3 sequence is CAISESGVDEQFF. CDR3 bases: TGTGCCATCAGTGAGTCAGGGGTGGATGAGCAGTTCTTC.

This clone was recorded once. The chain combines TRBV2 with TRBJ2-5; TRBD2 matches 10 bases. Trimming removed 1 base from V and 7 bases from J; junction bases left unmatched: 12. CDR1 is SNHLY, CDR2 FYNNEI, per germline. This CDR3 region has 17 residues. The CDR3 sequence is CASSEVGLAGGWGTQYF. The CDR3 bases are TGTGCCAGCAGTGAAGTGGGGTTAGCGGGAGGCTGGGGGACCCAGTACTTC.

The rearrangement joins TRBV6-5 to TRBJ2-5, with D possibly matching TRBD1 (6 bases). V lost 7 bases to trimming and J lost 3 bases, with 12 bases between them. The V gene's germline CDR1 is MNHEY and CDR2 SVGAGI. The CDR3 loop spans 13 amino acids. The CDR3 coding sequence is TGTGCCAGCAACCACGACAGGAAAGAGACCCAGTACTTC. Amino acids: CASNHDRKETQYF.

V and J are TRBV19 and TRBJ2-1; 7 bases fit TRBD2. Germline assignment: CDR1 LNHDA and CDR2 SQIVND (reference sequence). With 7 bases clipped from V and 1 base from J, the junction kept 10 bases outside the gene matches. This CDR3 is built from 16 residues. The CDR3 here is CASTQTTSSSYNEQFF. The DNA of the CDR3 is TGTGCCAGTACCCAAACGACTAGCTCATCCTACAATGAGCAGTTCTTC.

The rearrangement links TRBV3-1 (or the pseudogene TRBV3-2) to TRBJ2-1, with 8 bases that match TRBD1. Per the germline V gene, CDR1 is LGHDT and CDR2 is YNNKEL (reference sequence). With 4 bases clipped from V and 2 bases from J, the junction kept 7 bases outside the gene matches. The CDR3 is 16 residues long. The DNA for the CDR3 is TGTGCCAGCAGCCTGACAGGGGCCGAGCCCTACAATGAGCAGTTCTTC. Its translation is CASSLTGAEPYNEQFF.

CDR3 in amino acids: CASSAGGLAGVISDTQYF. CDR3 sequence (DNA): TGTGCCAGCAGCGCCGGGGGACTAGCGGGAGTCATCTCAGATACGCAGTATTTT. The chain is built from TRBV9 and TRBJ2-3; 14 bases map to TRBD2. V gave up 3 bases and J gave up 4 bases; unmatched junction bases: 10. Germline CDR1 reads SGDLS; CDR2 reads YYNGEE. The CDR3 has 18 residues. Supplemented by reference TRBV9 and TRBJ2-3, the full variable domain reads DSGVTQTPKHLITATGQRVTLRCSPRSGDLSVYWYQQSLDQGLQFLIQYYNGEERAKGNILERFSAQQFPDLHSELNLSSLELGDSALYFCASSAGGLAGVISDTQYFGPGTRLTVL.

This chain connects TRBV11-2 to TRBJ1-4; 8 nucleotides match TRBD1. Germline-derived CDR1 and CDR2 are SGHAT and FQNNGV. V was clipped by 3 bases and J by 5 bases; unmatched bases: 2. The CDR3 has 14 amino acids. CDR3 protein: CASSFGQGNEKLFF. In DNA, the CDR3 is TGTGCCAGCAGCTTCGGACAGGGAAATGAAAAACTGTTTTTT. Looking up the rest from reference TRBV11-2 and TRBJ1-4 gives the full variable domain: EAGVAQSPRYKIIEKRQSVAFWCNPISGHATLYWYQQILGQGPKLLIQFQNNGVVDDSQLPKDRFSAERLKGVDSTLKIQPAKLEDSAVYLCASSFGQGNEKLFFGSGTQLSVL.

The gene calls are TRBV30 and TRBJ2-2; D ambiguous. The germline CDR1 and CDR2 sequences are GTSNPN and SVGIG (reference sequence). The CDR3 runs 12 residues. The V end was cut by 6 bases, the J end by 4 bases, with 9 bases between. CDR3 sequence reads: CACSTITGELFF. The CDR3 DNA follows: TGTGCCTGCTCTACGATCACCGGGGAGCTGTTTTTT.

The table lists this clone with a count of one. This rearrangement joins TRBV29-1 to TRBJ1-1, with a possible D match to TRBD1 (6 bases). V dropped 6 bases and J dropped 0 bases, with 14 bases sitting between them. The CDR3 is made up of 14 amino acids. Germline V gene data show CDR1 as SQVTM and CDR2 as ANQGSEA. CDR3: CSVGEWGLNTEAFF. The CDR3, as DNA: TGCAGCGTCGGCGAATGGGGGCTGAACACTGAAGCTTTCTTT.

V usage is TRBV28 and J usage is TRBJ2-7; the match to TRBD1 covers 8 bases. This CDR3 has 15 amino acids. V was pared by 6 bases and J by 0 bases, with 7 bases of the junction left unmatched. CDR1 is MDHEN, CDR2 SYDVKM, per germline. The CDR3 loop is CASRPGTGASYEQYF. The CDR3 coding sequence is TGTGCCAGCAGACCCGGGACAGGAGCCTCCTACGAGCAGTACTTC. Filled out from reference TRBV28 and TRBJ2-7, the complete variable domain reads DVKVTQSSRYLVKRTGEKVFLECVQDMDHENMFWYRQDPGLGLRLIYFSYDVKMKEKGDIPEGYSVSREKKERFSLILESASTNQTSMYLCASRPGTGASYEQYFGPGTRLTVT.

The V gene is TRBV9, the J gene TRBJ2-1; unclear D gene. Per the germline V gene, CDR1 is SGDLS and CDR2 is YYNGEE. The CDR3 loop spans 16 amino acids. Trimming shortened V by 0 bases and J by 0 bases, and 10 bases separated the two germline ends. Here the CDR3 DNA reads TGTGCCAGCAGCGTAGGAATTAGCAGCTCCTACAATGAGCAGTTCTTC. This gives the protein CASSVGISSSYNEQFF.

This clone has a single count. This chain connects TRBV28 to TRBJ2-4; 12 bases line up with TRBD2. The germline gives CDR1 MDHEN, CDR2 SYDVKM. This CDR3 has 14 amino acids. The ends lost 5 bases at V and 7 bases at J; junction bases unmatched: 3. The CDR3: CASSPTSGSNIQYF. CDR3 DNA sequence: TGTGCCAGCAGTCCGACTAGCGGGAGTAACATTCAGTACTTC.

This chain uses TRBV5-8 with TRBJ2-2; TRBD1 might be the D (5 bases). CDR1 and CDR2 from the germline V gene are SGHTS and YDEGEE. V lost 4 bases and J lost 6, with 16 bases in between. The CDR3 runs 15 residues. CDR3 nucleotide sequence: TGTGCCAGCAGCCGACCCCAGGGTAGGGCCGGGGAGCTGTTTTTT. Translating it yields CASSRPQGRAGELFF.

V usage is TRBV3-1 (or the pseudogene TRBV3-2) and J usage is TRBJ1-3; tentative D call: TRBD1 (5 bases). Germline loops: CDR1 LGHDT, CDR2 YNNKEL (reference sequence). The ends were cut back, 10 bases at V and 3 bases at J, with 16 bases in the middle. This CDR3 spans 14 amino acids. The CDR3 region has the DNA TGTGCCACCGGAGGAGGGACGGTTGGAAACACCATATATTTT. Its protein is CATGGGTVGNTIYF.

The rearrangement links TRBV7-9 to TRBJ1-2, with 9 nucleotides matching TRBD1. Per the germline V gene, CDR1 is SEHNR and CDR2 is FQNEAQ (reference sequence). The CDR3 extends over 14 amino acids. V lost 4 bases, J lost 4 bases, and 4 bases stayed unmatched. CDR3 sequence (DNA): TGTGCCAGCAGCTCGCGGACAGGGGTCTATGGCTACACCTTC. Translation gives CASSSRTGVYGYTF.

The V call is TRBV24-1, the J call TRBJ2-3; maybe TRBD2 (6 bases). The V gene's germline CDR1 is KGHDR and CDR2 SFDVKD. This CDR3 region has 15 residues. V lost 2 bases and J lost 3, with 11 bases in between. The CDR3 nucleotides are TGTGCCACCAGTGATTCCCGGAGGGGAACAGATACGCAGTATTTT. It codes for CATSDSRRGTDTQYF.

The genes are TRBV2 and TRBJ1-3; 10 nucleotides line up with TRBD1. Germline loops: CDR1 SNHLY, CDR2 FYNNEI. There are 15 residues in the CDR3. The J segment lost 2 bases and the V segment lost 5 bases, leaving 3 bases of the junction unmatched. This CDR3 is CASSSGQGTGNTIYF. CDR3 nucleotides: TGTGCCAGCAGTTCGGGACAGGGGACTGGAAACACCATATATTTT.

The chain employs TRBV3-1 (or the pseudogene TRBV3-2) and TRBJ2-5, with a tentative D call TRBD2 (6 bases). V lost 7 bases and J lost 1, with 19 bases in between. Per the germline V gene, CDR1 is LGHDT and CDR2 is YNNKEL (reference sequence). This CDR3 contains 16 residues. In DNA, the CDR3 is TGTGCCAGCAACATTTTGGGGGGAGAGCGCCAAGAGACCCAGTACTTC. Translated: CASNILGGERQETQYF.

The sample holds a few counts of this clone. The V and J genes are TRBV23-1 and TRBJ2-1; the D gene is possibly TRBD1 (6 bases). TRBV23-1 is marked as an open reading frame, function uncertain. V was shortened by 4 bases and J by 2 bases, with 12 bases between the two germline ends. The CDR3 covers 15 residues. This CDR3 is CASSLTGGAYNEQFF. The DNA of the CDR3 is TGCGCCAGCAGTCTGACAGGAGGTGCCTACAATGAGCAGTTCTTC.

CDR3 DNA: TGTGCCAGCAGCTTAAGTGGCGGGAGCTACTCCACAGATACGCAGTATTTT. The encoded protein is CASSLSGGSYSTDTQYF. J is TRBJ2-3 and V is TRBV7-2, with 7 nucleotides matching TRBD2. The V segment lost 2 bases and the J segment 2 bases; nucleotides outside the gene matches: 10. The CDR3 length is 17 residues. Germline V gene data show CDR1 as SGHTA and CDR2 as FQGNSA.

J is TRBJ2-2 and V is TRBV9; the match to TRBD1 covers 10 bases. CDR1 and CDR2 (germline): SGDLS, YYNGEE. The V segment lost 0 bases and the J segment 4 bases; nucleotides outside the gene matches: 9. This CDR3 is built from 18 residues. The CDR3 region has the DNA TGTGCCAGCAGCGTAGATGACAGGGGGCGCGATGGCACCGGGGAGCTGTTTTTT. Amino acids: CASSVDDRGRDGTGELFF.

This clone was seen just once. The V gene is TRBV7-2, the J gene TRBJ2-7; 7 bases are a match to TRBD2. The CDR3 sequence is 15 residues long. J gave up 2 bases and V 0 bases, and 4 bases lay outside the gene matches. Germline values: CDR1 SGHTA, CDR2 FQGNSA. In DNA, the CDR3 is TGTGCCAGCAGCTTAGCCGTAGCGGGCACCTACGAGCAGTACTTC. This encodes CASSLAVAGTYEQYF.

The chain recombines TRBV29-1 with TRBJ2-1; 8 nucleotides line up with TRBD2. The J segment lost 15 bases and the V segment lost 5 bases, leaving 18 bases of the junction unmatched. This CDR3 contains 14 residues. CDR1 SQVTM and CDR2 ANQGSEA come from the germline V gene. CDR3 sequence (DNA): TGCAGCGTTTGGATTCTTCCGGGAGGGCTCATCGCGTTCTTC. This codes for CSVWILPGGLIAFF.

This chain links TRBV10-3 with TRBJ1-5; weak D call: TRBD1 (5 bases). V lost 6 bases to trimming and J lost 1 base, with 10 bases between them. Germline CDR1 reads ENHRY; CDR2 reads SYGVKD. The CDR3 runs to 14 residues. The CDR3 region is CAIRSDTSNQPQHF. CDR3 nucleotides: TGTGCCATCAGATCGGACACGAGCAATCAGCCCCAGCATTTT.

This chain uses TRBV4-3 with TRBJ2-5; D may be TRBD2 (6 bases). The CDR3 sequence is 13 residues long. Trimming took 1 base from V and 7 from J, leaving 10 bases between them. The V gene's germline CDR1 is LGHNA and CDR2 YSLEER. The CDR3 here is CASSQALAVTQYF. The CDR3 nucleotides are TGCGCCAGCAGCCAAGCACTAGCAGTGACCCAGTACTTC.